The 16 T cell receptor beta chains given below trace back to one sample, sequenced in a study of T cell repertoires in cytomegalovirus infection. TCRdb processed the reads anew with MiXCR; each CDR3 protein has one entry. The sample contains around 750,000 distinct CDR3 sequences, over 25% of which appear only once. The antigens of these receptors remain unknown. Sequences were derived from cultured CD8+ T cells from PBMCs, sampled from culture after CMV antigen stimulation. All receptors derive from a human donor in good health (CMV status not recorded). Some clones in this sample may be carry-over from other donors' samples.

This sequence joins TRBV19 and TRBJ1-5; D is ambiguous. Germline loops: CDR1 LNHDA, CDR2 SQIVND (reference sequence). The ends were cut back, 4 bases at V and 1 base at J, with 8 bases in the middle. CDR3 length: 14 residues. In DNA form, the CDR3 reads TGTGCCAGTAGTACGACGGAGAGCAATCAGCCCCAGCATTTT. Residues: CASSTTESNQPQHF.

This chain uses TRBV19 with TRBJ1-2; no firm D call. The V gene's germline CDR1 is LNHDA and CDR2 SQIVND (reference sequence). The CDR3 has 14 amino acids. Between the trimmed V and J ends, which lost 5 bases and 2 bases, there was a span of 12 bases. CDR3 loop: CASSPSETNYGYTF. The CDR3, as DNA: TGTGCCAGTAGTCCTAGCGAGACCAACTATGGCTACACCTTC.

This clonotype has ten or more counts. This chain connects TRBV7-8 to TRBJ1-3, with D uncertain. The CDR3 sequence is 13 residues long. V was trimmed by 4 bases and J by 4 bases, leaving 8 bases between them. CDR1 SGHVS and CDR2 FQNEAQ come from the germline V gene. The CDR3 region has the DNA TGTGCCAGCAGCTACTCCAGGGGAAACACCATATATTTT. This translates into CASSYSRGNTIYF.

The sample holds a few counts of this clonotype. The V and J genes are TRBV4-1 and TRBJ2-4, with D unresolved. The CDR3 loop spans 14 amino acids. The germline CDR1 and CDR2 sequences are MGHRA and YSYEKL. The V end lost 8 bases, the J end lost 0 bases, and 11 bases lay between the germline ends. CDR3 bases: TGCGCCAGCTCTGGTGGGATAGCCAAAAACATTCAGTACTTC. Translation: CASSGGIAKNIQYF.

This clonotype is a singleton in its sample. This sequence may be a read error, since a much larger clone differs from it by one base. V and J are TRBV7-6 and TRBJ2-7; 7 bases align to TRBD1. The CDR3 sequence is 16 residues long. Germline CDR1 is SGHVS and CDR2 is FNYEAQ. DNA of the CDR3: TGTGTCAGCAGCCAAGCGACAGGGATTAACTCCTACGAGCAGTACTTC. Protein: CVSSQATGINSYEQYF.

At least ten counts were recorded for this clonotype. The J gene is TRBJ1-4, the V gene TRBV7-6; a weak D match, TRBD1 (5 bases). In germline, CDR1 is SGHVS, CDR2 FNYEAQ. The CDR3 covers 15 residues. The V gene lost 4 bases and the J gene lost 7 bases, with 16 bases spanning the gap. The CDR3 region has the DNA TGTGCCAGCAGCTCTAGGGTTGAGGGGACTGAAAAACTGTTTTTT. It specifies CASSSRVEGTEKLFF.

This clonotype was counted a few times. The chain joins TRBV6-6 to TRBJ2-7, with TRBD1 matching over 9 bases. Germline CDR1 reads MNHNY; CDR2 reads SVGAGI (reference sequence). This CDR3 contains 14 residues. The V gene end was trimmed by 8 bases and the J gene end by 3 bases; junction bases not matched to a gene: 8. The CDR3 loop is CASVFGQGFYEQYF. DNA for the CDR3: TGTGCCAGCGTCTTTGGACAGGGGTTCTACGAGCAGTACTTC.

The chain recombines TRBV20-1 with TRBJ2-1; 8 bases agree with TRBD2. CDR1 is DFQATT and CDR2 is SNEGSKA in the germline V gene (reference sequence). With V trimmed by 3 bases and J by 2 bases, 9 bases remained unmatched. The CDR3 runs to 16 residues. For the CDR3, the DNA is TGCAGTGCTAGGGGCTACAGCGGGGGAACCTACAATGAGCAGTTCTTC. This gives the protein CSARGYSGGTYNEQFF.

The chain combines TRBV5-6 with TRBJ1-5, with D perhaps TRBD1 (5 bases). Trimming removed 2 bases at V and 2 bases at J, with 11 bases between. This CDR3 comprises 15 residues. CDR1 is SGHDT, CDR2 YYEEEE, per germline. CDR3 coding DNA: TGTGCCAGCAGCTTAGGGGCCGGGCGCAATCAGCCCCAGCATTTT. It is translated as CASSLGAGRNQPQHF.

The chain joins TRBV23-1 to TRBJ1-1; D uncertain. TRBV23-1 qualifies as an ORF whose function is uncertain. The CDR3 extends over 14 amino acids. The V end lost 0 bases, the J end lost 4 bases, and 9 bases lay between the germline ends. CDR3 region: CASSQSKRGTEAFF. CDR3 in DNA: TGCGCCAGCAGTCAATCCAAACGTGGCACTGAAGCTTTCTTT.

Notes on this clonotype: One end of the junction varies from germline; a read error may be responsible. The chain is built from TRBV7-9 and TRBJ1-4, with D uncertain. From germline, CDR1 is SEHNR and CDR2 FQNEAQ (reference sequence). The CDR3 is 15 amino acids. CDR3 in amino acids: CASSLGVTTNEKLFF. CDR3 in DNA: TGTGCCAGCAGCTTAGGAGTGACAACCAATGAAAAACTGTTTTTT.

The genes are TRBV7-8 and TRBJ1-1; a possible D gene is TRBD1 (5 bases). The CDR3 length is 14 residues. Germline V gives CDR1 SGHVS, CDR2 FQNEAQ. Between the trimmed V and J ends, which lost 1 base and 8 bases, there was a span of 14 bases. The CDR3 loop is CASSLGGGRVEAFF. CDR3 coding DNA: TGTGCCAGCAGCTTAGGGGGCGGGAGGGTAGAAGCTTTCTTT. Full variable domain (outside the CDR3, taken from reference TRBV7-8 and TRBJ1-1): GAGVSQSPRYKVAKRGQDVALRCDPISGHVSLFWYQQALGQGPEFLTYFQNEAQLDKSGLPSDRFFAERPEGSVSTLKIQRTQQEDSAVYLCASSLGGGRVEAFFGQGTRLTVV.

V and J are TRBV27 and TRBJ2-2; possible D gene TRBD1, 5 bases. Trimming removed 4 bases at V and 1 base at J, with 10 bases between. The CDR3 contains 15 residues. Looked up from germline, CDR1 is MNHEY and CDR2 is SMNVEV (reference sequence). This CDR3 reads CASSWAGLNTGELFF. The CDR3 nucleotides are TGTGCCAGCAGTTGGGCAGGGCTGAACACCGGGGAGCTGTTTTTT.

This clonotype was counted a few times. The chain is built from TRBV4-1 and TRBJ1-2, with D unclear. With 2 bases removed from V and 9 bases from J, the gap between germline ends came to 19 bases. CDR3 length: 15 amino acids. The germline gives CDR1 MGHRA, CDR2 YSYEKL. CDR3 coding DNA: TGCGCCAGCAGCCAAACTCACTCAGCCCCGGGGAGCTACACCTTC. This codes for CASSQTHSAPGSYTF.

The chain joins TRBV7-9 to TRBJ1-6; D gene uncertain. Germline CDR1 and CDR2: SEHNR and FQNEAQ (reference sequence). The length of the CDR3 is 15 residues. Trimming took 4 bases from V and 7 from J, leaving 14 bases between them. CDR3 DNA sequence: TGTGCCAGCAGCTGGGGTCCGCCGGGGAATTCACCCCTCCACTTT. Encoded protein: CASSWGPPGNSPLHF.

The genes are TRBV12-3 or TRBV12-4 and TRBJ2-1, with D possibly TRBD2 on 5 matching bases. Trimming stripped 10 bases from V and 7 bases from J, with 23 bases between. This CDR3 has 15 amino acids. The CDR3 loop reads CATPPERSPSNEQFF. For the CDR3, the DNA is TGTGCCACCCCCCCGGAGCGGTCCCCCTCAAATGAGCAGTTCTTC.